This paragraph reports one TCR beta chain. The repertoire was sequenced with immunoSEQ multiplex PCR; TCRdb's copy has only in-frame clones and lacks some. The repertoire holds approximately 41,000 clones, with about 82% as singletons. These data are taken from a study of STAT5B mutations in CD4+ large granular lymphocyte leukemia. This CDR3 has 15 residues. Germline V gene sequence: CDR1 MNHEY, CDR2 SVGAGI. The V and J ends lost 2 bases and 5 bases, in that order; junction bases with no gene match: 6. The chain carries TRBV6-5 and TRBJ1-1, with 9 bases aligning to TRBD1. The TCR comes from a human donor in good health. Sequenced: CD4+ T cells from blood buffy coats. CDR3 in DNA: TGTGCCAGCAGTTACCCCGGACAGGGGATGACTGAAGCTTTCTTT. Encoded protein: CASSYPGQGMTEAFF.